Described below is a single T cell receptor (beta chain) sequence and its context. This entry belongs to a study of blood T cell repertoires in COVID-19. Original processing methods: Reference gene primer amplification gave nucleated cell count estimates. Profiled with immunoSEQ multiplex PCR; TCRdb holds only in-frame clones, not every one. The V and J calls and the clone size are those of that table, but D and trimming were determined from the DNA. The sample has a few hundred thousand clones, 88% seen once. Trimming stripped 0 bases from V and 5 bases from J, with 8 bases between. Germline assignment: CDR1 SGHRS and CDR2 YFSETQ. This CDR3 is built from 13 residues. Two negative PCRs, clearance, or symptom resolution had been documented for recovered Cohort 3 donors.

The sequenced material came from PBMCs or T cells enriched from blood (not recorded which). The source of this sequence is a young woman who had recovered from COVID-19. This chain joins TRBV5-1 and TRBJ2-5, with D possibly being TRBD1 (6 bases). CDR3 sequence: CASSLGDTETQYF. CDR3 nucleotides: TGCGCCAGCAGCTTGGGGGACACGGAGACCCAGTACTTC. The variable domain in full, with the rest retrieved from reference TRBV5-1 and TRBJ2-5, is KAGVTQTPRYLIKTRGQQVTLSCSPISGHRSVSWYQQTPGQGLQFLFEYFSETQRNKGNFPGRFSGRQFSNSRSEMNVSTLELGDSALYLCASSLGDTETQYFGPGTRLLVL.